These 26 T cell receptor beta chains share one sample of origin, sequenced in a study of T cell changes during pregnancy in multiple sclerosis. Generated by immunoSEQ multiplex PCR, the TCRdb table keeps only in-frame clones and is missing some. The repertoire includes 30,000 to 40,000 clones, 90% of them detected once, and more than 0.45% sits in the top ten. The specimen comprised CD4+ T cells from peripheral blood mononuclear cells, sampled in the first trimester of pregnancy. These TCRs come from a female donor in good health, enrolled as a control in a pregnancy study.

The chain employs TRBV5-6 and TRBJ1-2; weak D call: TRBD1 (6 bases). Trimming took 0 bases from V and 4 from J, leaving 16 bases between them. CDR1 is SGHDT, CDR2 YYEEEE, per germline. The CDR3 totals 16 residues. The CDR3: CASSLGTVMWGYGYTF. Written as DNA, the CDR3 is TGTGCCAGCAGCTTGGGGACAGTCATGTGGGGCTATGGCTACACCTTC.

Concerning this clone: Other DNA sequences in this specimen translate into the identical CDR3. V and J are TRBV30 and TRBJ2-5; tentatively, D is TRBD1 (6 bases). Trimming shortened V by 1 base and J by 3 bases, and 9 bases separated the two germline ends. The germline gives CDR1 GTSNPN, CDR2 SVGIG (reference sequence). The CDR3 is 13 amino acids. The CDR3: CAWSGQAKETQYF. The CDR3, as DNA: TGTGCCTGGAGTGGACAGGCCAAAGAGACCCAGTACTTC.

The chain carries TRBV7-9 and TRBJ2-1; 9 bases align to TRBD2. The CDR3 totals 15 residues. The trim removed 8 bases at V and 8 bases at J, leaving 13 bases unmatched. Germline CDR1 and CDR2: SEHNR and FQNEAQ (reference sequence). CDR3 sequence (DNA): TGTGCCAGCTCCCGTAGCAGCGGGGGGACGGATGAGCAGTTCTTC. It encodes CASSRSSGGTDEQFF.

The CDR3 coding sequence is TGTGCCAGCACCGTAGGCCCAGGGGTTCACGAGCAGTACTTC. Translation gives CASTVGPGVHEQYF. The chain links TRBV28 to TRBJ2-7; a weak D match, TRBD1 (6 bases). Germline lookup yields CDR1 MDHEN and CDR2 SYDVKM. Trimming took off 7 bases at V and 5 bases at J, with 18 bases between the two ends. This CDR3 region has 14 residues.

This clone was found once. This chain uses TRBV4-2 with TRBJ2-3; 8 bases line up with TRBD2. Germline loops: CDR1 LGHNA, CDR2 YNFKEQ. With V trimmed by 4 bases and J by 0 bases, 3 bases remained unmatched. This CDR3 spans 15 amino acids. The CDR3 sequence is CASSRAGGSTDTQYF. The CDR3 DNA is TGTGCCAGCAGCCGTGCGGGGGGTAGCACAGATACGCAGTATTTT.

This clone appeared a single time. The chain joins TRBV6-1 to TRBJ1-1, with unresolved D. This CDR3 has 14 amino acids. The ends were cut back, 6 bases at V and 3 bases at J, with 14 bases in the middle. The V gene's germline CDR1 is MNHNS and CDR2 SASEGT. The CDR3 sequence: CASSPRLRDTEAFF. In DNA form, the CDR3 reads TGTGCCAGCAGCCCCCGCTTGAGGGACACTGAAGCTTTCTTT.

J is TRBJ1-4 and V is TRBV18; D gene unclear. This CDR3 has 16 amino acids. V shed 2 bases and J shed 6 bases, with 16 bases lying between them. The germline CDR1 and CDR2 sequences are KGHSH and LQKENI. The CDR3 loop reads CASSPNLSGRDEKLFF. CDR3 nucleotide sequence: TGTGCCAGCTCACCAAATCTCAGTGGGCGCGATGAAAAACTGTTTTTT.

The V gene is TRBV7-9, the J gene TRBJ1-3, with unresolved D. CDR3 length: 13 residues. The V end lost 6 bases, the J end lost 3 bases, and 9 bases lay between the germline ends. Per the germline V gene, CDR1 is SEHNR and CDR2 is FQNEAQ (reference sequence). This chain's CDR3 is CASSSSGGNTIYF. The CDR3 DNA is TGTGCCAGCAGTTCCAGTGGTGGAAACACCATATATTTT. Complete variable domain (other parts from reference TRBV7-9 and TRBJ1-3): DTGVSQNPRHKITKRGQNVTFRCDPISEHNRLYWYRQTLGQGPEFLTYFQNEAQLEKSRLLSDRFSAERPKGSFSTLEIQRTEQGDSAMYLCASSSSGGNTIYFGEGSWLTVV.

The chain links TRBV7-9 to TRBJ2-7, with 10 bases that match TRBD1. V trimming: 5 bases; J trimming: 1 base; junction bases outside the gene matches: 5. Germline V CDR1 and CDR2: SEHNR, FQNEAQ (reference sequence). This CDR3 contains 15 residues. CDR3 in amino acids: CASSQGQGISYEQYF. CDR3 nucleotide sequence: TGTGCCAGCAGCCAGGGACAGGGGATTTCCTACGAGCAGTACTTC.

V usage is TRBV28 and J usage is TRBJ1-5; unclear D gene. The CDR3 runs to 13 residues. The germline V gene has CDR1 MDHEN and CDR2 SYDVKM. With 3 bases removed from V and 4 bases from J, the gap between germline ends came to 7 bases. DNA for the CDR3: TGTGCCAGCAGTTTCAGCGGGAATCAGCCCCAGCATTTT. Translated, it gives CASSFSGNQPQHF.

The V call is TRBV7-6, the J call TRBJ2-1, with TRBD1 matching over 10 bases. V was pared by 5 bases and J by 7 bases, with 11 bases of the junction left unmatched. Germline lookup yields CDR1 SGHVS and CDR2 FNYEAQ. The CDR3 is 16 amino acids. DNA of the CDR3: TGTGCCAGCAGCCGCGCCCGGGACAGGGGAACGAATGAGCAGTTCTTC. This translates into CASSRARDRGTNEQFF.

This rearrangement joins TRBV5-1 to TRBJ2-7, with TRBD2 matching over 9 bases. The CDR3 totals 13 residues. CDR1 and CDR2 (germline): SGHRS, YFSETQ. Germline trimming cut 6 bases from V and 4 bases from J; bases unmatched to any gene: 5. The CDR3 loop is CASKPGLAYEQYF. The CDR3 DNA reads TGCGCCAGCAAGCCGGGACTAGCTTACGAGCAGTACTTC.

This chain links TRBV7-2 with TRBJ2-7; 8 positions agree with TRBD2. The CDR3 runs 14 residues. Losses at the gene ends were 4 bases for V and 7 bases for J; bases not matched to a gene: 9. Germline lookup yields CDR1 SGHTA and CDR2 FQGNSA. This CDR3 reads CASSSRGGLGEQYF. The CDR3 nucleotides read TGTGCCAGCAGCTCCCGGGGGGGGCTTGGGGAGCAGTACTTC.

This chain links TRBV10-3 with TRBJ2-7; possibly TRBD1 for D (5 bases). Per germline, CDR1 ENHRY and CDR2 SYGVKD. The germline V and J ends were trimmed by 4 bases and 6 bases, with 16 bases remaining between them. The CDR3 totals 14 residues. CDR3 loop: CAISGTKALSEQYF. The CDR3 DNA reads TGTGCCATCAGTGGGACAAAGGCTTTGAGCGAGCAGTACTTC.

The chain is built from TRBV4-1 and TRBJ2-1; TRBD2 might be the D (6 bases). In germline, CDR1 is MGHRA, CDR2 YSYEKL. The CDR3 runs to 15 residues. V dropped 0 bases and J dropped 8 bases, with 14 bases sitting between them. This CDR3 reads CASSQETRGFDEQFF. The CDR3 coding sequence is TGCGCCAGCAGCCAAGAGACTAGGGGATTTGATGAGCAGTTCTTC.

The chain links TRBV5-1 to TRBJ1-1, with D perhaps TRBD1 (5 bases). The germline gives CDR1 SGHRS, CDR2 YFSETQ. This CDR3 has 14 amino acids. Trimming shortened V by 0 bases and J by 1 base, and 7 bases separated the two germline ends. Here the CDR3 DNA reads TGCGCCAGCAGCTTGGGACAGAAGAACACTGAAGCTTTCTTT. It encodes CASSLGQKNTEAFF.

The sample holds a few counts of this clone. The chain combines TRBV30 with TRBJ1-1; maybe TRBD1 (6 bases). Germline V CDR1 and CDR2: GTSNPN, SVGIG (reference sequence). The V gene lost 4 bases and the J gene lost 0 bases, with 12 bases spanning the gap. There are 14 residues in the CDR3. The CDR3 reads CAWIRQVMNTEAFF. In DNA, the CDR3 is TGTGCCTGGATACGACAGGTTATGAACACTGAAGCTTTCTTT.

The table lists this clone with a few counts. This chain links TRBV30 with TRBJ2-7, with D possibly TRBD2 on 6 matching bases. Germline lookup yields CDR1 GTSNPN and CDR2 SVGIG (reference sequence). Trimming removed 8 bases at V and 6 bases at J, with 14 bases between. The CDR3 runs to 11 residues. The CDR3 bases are TGTGCCGGGAAGGACTATGCCGAGCAGTACTTC. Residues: CAGKDYAEQYF.

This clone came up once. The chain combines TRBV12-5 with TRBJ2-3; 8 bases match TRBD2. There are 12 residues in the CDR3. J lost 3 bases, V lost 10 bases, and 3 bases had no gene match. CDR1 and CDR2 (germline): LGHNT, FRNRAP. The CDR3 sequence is CAISGETDTQYF. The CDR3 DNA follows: TGTGCTATTAGCGGGGAGACAGATACGCAGTATTTT.

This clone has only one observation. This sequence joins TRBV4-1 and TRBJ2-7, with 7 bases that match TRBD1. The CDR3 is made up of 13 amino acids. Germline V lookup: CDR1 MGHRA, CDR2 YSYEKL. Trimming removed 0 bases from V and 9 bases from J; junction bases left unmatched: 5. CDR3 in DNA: TGCGCCAGCAGCCAAGATCGGGACAGCCTGCAGTACTTC. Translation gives CASSQDRDSLQYF.

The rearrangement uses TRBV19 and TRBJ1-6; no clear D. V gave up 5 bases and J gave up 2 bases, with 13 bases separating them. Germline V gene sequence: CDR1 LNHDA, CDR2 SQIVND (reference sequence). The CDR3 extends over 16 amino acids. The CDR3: CASSPPPAAYNSPLHF. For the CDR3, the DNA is TGTGCCAGTAGTCCCCCGCCCGCGGCCTATAATTCACCCCTCCACTTT.

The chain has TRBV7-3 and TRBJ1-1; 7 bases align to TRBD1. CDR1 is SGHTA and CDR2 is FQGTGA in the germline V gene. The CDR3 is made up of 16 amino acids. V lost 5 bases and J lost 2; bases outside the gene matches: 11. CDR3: CASSLTGQTRNTEAFF. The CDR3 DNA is TGTGCCAGCAGCCTGACGGGACAGACGAGAAACACTGAAGCTTTCTTT.

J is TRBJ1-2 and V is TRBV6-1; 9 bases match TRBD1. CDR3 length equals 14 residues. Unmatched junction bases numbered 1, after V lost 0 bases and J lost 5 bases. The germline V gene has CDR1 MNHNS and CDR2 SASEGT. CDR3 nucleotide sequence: TGTGCCAGCAGTGAAGCCGGGACAGGGTATGGCTACACCTTC. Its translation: CASSEAGTGYGYTF.

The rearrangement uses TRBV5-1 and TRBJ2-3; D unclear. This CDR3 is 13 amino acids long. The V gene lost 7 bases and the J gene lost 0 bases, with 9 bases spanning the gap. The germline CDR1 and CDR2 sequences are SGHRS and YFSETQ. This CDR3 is CASAISSTDTQYF. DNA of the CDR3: TGCGCCAGCGCTATCTCTAGCACAGATACGCAGTATTTT.

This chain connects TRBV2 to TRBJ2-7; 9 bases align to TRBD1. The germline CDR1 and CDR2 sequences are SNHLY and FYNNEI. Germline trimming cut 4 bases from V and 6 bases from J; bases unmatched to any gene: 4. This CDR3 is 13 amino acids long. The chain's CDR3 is CASSAQDRGEQYF. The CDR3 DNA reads TGTGCCAGCAGTGCTCAGGACAGGGGCGAGCAGTACTTC.

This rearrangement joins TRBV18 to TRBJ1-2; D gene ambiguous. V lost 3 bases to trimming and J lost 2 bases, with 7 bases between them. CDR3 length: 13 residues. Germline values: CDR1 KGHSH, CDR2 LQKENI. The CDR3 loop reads CASSPATNYGYTF. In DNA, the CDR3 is TGTGCCAGCTCACCGGCGACAAACTATGGCTACACCTTC.